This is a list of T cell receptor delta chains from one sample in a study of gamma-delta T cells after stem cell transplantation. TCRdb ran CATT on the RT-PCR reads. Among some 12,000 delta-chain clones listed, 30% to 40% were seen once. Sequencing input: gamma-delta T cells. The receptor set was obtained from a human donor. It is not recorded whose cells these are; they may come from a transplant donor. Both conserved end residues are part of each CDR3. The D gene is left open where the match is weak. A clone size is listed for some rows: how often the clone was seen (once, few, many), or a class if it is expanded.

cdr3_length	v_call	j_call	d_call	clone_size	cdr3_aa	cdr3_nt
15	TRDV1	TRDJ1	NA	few	CALGELRGYTDKLIF	TGTGCTCTTGGGGAACTAAGGGGGTACACCGATAAACTCATCTTT
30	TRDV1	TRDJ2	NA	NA	CALGGTSIRIMGKVFRNDACGSALTAQLFF	TGTGCTCTTGGGGGAACGTCCATACGGATAATGGGCAAGGTTTTTCGTAATGATGCCTGTGGTAGTGCTTTGACAGCACAACTCTTCTTT
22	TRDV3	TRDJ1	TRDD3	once	CASNPTTGGYQLSYSYTDKLIF	TGTGCCTCCAACCCCACTACTGGGGGATACCAGCTAAGCTATTCTTACACCGATAAACTCATCTTT
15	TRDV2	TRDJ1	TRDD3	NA	CACDRGWGIRRKLIF	TGTGCCTGTGACAGAGGCTGGGGGATTAGGAGAAAACTCATCTTT
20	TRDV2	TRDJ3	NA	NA	CACDTVPGALHSWDTRQMFF	TGTGCCTGTGACACCGTGCCGGGGGCCCTACACTCCTGGGACACCCGACAGATGTTTTTC
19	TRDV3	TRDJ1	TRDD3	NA	CAFGAGTYWGITYTDKLIF	TGTGCCTTCGGGGCGGGTACGTACTGGGGGATAACGTACACCGATAAACTCATCTTT
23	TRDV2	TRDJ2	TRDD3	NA	CACEPKVPTCSGGYPNSTAQLFF	TGTGCCTGTGAACCCAAGGTCCCCACATGTTCTGGGGGATACCCGAACTCGACAGCGCAACTCTTCTTT
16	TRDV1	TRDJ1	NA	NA	CALGGTHSRTSDKLIF	TGTGCTCTTGGGGGAACTCATTCCCGTACGTCCGATAAACTCATCTTT
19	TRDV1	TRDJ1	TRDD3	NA	CALGDLFLRGGYATDKLIF	TGTGCTCTTGGGGACCTCTTCCTACGTGGGGGATACGCCACCGATAAACTCATCTTT
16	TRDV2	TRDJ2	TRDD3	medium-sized	CACDILGDTLTAQLFF	TGTGCCTGTGACATACTGGGGGATACGCTGACAGCACAACTCTTCTTT
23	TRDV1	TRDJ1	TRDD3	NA	CALGELGDAFSHRGIRSTDKLIF	TGTGCTCTTGGGGAACTAGGGGACGCCTTCTCCCATAGGGGGATACGGTCCACCGATAAACTCATCTTT
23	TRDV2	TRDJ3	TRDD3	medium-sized	CACDTAYGITGGPFSWDTRQMFF	TGTGCCTGTGACACCGCATACGGCATTACTGGGGGACCCTTCTCCTGGGACACCCGACAGATGTTTTTC
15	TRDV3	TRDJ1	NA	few	CAFNSPPRRRIQLIF	TGTGCCTTTAACAGCCCCCCACGGCGCCGGATACAACTCATCTTT
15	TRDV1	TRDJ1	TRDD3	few	CALGELHGGIRGLIF	TGTGCTCTTGGGGAATTGCACGGGGGGATACGGGGACTCATCTTT
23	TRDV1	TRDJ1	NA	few	CALGECGTFPTNWGKRGTDKLIF	TGTGCTCTTGGGGAATGCGGGACCTTCCCGACAAACTGGGGAAAGAGAGGCACCGATAAACTCATCTTT
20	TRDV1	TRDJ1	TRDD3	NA	CALGENRNQTYWGIPDKLIF	TGTGCTCTTGGGGAAAACCGGAACCAGACGTACTGGGGGATCCCCGATAAACTCATCTTT
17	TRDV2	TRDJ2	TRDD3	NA	CACDTVLGDTWTAQLFF	TGTGCCTGTGACACCGTTCTGGGGGATACTTGGACCGCACAACTCTTCTTT
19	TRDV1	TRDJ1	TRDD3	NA	CAIGANTIRRGYAADKLIF	TGTGCTATTGGGGCCAATACTATACGTCGGGGATACGCGGCCGATAAACTCATCTTT
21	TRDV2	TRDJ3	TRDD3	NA	CACDSVLGDTQTSWDTRQMFF	TGTGCCTGTGACTCTGTACTGGGGGATACTCAGACCTCCTGGGACACCCGACAGATGTTTTTC
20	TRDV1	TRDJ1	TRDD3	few	CALGEPPCESGWGIIDKLIF	TGTGCTCTTGGGGAACCTCCCTGTGAGAGTGGCTGGGGGATAATCGATAAACTCATCTTT
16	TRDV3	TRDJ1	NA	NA	CAFSDGGGLHTDKLIF	TGTGCCTTTAGCGACGGTGGGGGGCTACACACCGATAAACTCATCTTT
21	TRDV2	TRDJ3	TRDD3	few	CACDTVRGILPSSWDTRQMFF	TGTGCCTGTGACACCGTACGGGGGATACTCCCGAGCTCCTGGGACACCCGACAGATGTTTTTC
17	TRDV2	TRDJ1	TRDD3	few	CACDTRTGGRRLNKLIF	TGTGCCTGTGACACCCGTACTGGGGGACGAAGATTGAATAAACTCATCTTT
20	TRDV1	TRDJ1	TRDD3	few	CALGERPSLLVLGDTDKLIF	TGTGCTCTTGGGGAAAGGCCTTCCCTACTTGTACTGGGGGACACCGATAAACTCATCTTT
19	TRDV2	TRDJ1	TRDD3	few	CACDSKLYWGILETDKLIF	TGTGCCTGTGACTCTAAACTGTACTGGGGGATACTGGAGACCGATAAACTCATCTTT
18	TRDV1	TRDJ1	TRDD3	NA	CALGELSYTGGYIDNLIF	TGTGCTCTTGGGGAACTAAGCTATACTGGGGGATACATCGATAACCTCATCTTT